This T cell receptor (beta chain) appears in the sequencing data of a study of CD8 T cells in Susac syndrome. Trimming cost V 1 base and J 6 bases, with 3 bases left between them. Germline V lookup: CDR1 GTSNPN, CDR2 SVGIG (reference sequence). The CDR3 is 11 amino acids. Random-hexamer reverse transcription was applied to about 0.45 to 1 ug RNA. TCR beta CDR3 was amplified by immunoSEQ multiplex PCR. This amplification extended across 54 Vbeta and 13 Jbeta segments. TCRdb processed the immunoSEQ multiplex PCR reads anew with MiXCR; each CDR3 protein has one entry. The repertoire has more than 95,000 distinct CDR3 sequences, around 96% of them found once; the top ten carry approximately 0.2%.

The specimen sequenced was CD8+ T cells from PBMCs. The chain couples TRBV30 to TRBJ2-2, with no clear D. This receptor was obtained from a human donor with Susac syndrome. The DNA of the CDR3 is TGTGCCTGGAGTGATTCCGGGGAGCTGTTTTTT. Encoded protein: CAWSDSGELFF.